Listed here is a single TCR beta chain. Here immunoSEQ multiplex PCR was the method, and the copy in TCRdb shows in-frame clones only, minus some. The sample has some 67,000 clones; over 75% are singletons. Trimming removed 0 bases at V and 11 bases at J, with 13 bases between. Germline V CDR1 and CDR2: SGHVS, FQNEAQ. The CDR3 contains 13 residues. This record comes from a study of control samples from healthy donors and cancer patients. This sequence joins TRBV7-8 and TRBJ1-1; no reliable D call. The material sequenced was PBMCs. This receptor was taken from a woman aged 45-65 years with head and neck cancer. CDR3 loop: CASSLATDRRAFF. The CDR3 coding sequence is TGTGCCAGCAGCTTAGCGACGGACCGGCGGGCTTTCTTT. Supplemented by reference TRBV7-8 and TRBJ1-1, the full variable domain reads GAGVSQSPRYKVAKRGQDVALRCDPISGHVSLFWYQQALGQGPEFLTYFQNEAQLDKSGLPSDRFFAERPEGSVSTLKIQRTQQEDSAVYLCASSLATDRRAFFGQGTRLTVV.